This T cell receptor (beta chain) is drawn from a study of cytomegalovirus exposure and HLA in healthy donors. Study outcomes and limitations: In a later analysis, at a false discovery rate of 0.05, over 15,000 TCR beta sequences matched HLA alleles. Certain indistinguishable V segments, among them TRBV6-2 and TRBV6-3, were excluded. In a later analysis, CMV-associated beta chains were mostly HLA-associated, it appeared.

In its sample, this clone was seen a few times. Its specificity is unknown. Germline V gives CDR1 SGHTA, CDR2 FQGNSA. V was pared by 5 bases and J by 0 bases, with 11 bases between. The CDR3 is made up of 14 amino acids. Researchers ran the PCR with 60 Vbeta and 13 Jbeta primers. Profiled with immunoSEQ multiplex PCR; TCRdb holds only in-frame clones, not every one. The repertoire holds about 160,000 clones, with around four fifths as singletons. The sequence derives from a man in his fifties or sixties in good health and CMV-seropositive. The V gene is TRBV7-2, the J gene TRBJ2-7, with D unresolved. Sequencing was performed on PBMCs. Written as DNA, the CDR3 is TGTGCCAGCAGCCCACGCGGATCCTCCTACGAGCAGTACTTC. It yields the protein CASSPRGSSYEQYF.